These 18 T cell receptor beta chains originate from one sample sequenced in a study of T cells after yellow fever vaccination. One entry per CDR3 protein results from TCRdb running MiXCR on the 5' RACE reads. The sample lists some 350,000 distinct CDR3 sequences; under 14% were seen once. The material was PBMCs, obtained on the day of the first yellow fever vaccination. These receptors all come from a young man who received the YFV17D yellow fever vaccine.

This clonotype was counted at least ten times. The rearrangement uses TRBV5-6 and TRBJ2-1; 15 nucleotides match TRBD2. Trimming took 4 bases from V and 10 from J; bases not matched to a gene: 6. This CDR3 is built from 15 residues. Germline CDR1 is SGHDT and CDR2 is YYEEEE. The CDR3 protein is CASSRTSGGAWEQFF. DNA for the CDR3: TGTGCCAGCAGCAGGACTAGCGGGGGGGCCTGGGAGCAGTTCTTC.

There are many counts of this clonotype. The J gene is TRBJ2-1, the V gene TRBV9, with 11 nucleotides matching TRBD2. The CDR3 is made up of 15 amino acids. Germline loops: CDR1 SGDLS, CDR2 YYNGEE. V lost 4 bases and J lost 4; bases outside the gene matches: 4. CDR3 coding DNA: TGTGCCAGCAGCTTGGGACTAGCGGTTTACAATGAGCAGTTCTTC. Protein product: CASSLGLAVYNEQFF.

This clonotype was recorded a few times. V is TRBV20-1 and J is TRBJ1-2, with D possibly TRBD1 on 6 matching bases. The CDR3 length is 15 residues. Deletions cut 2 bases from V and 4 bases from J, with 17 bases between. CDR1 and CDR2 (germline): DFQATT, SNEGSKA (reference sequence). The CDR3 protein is CSARTRQAVRYGYTF. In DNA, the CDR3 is TGCAGTGCTAGAACGCGACAGGCTGTTCGCTATGGCTACACCTTC.

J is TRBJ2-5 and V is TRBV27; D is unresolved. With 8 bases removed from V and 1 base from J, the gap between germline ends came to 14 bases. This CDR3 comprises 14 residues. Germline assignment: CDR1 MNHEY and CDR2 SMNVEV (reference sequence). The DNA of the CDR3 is TGTGCCAGCCGTGGACCCCTAATCCAAGAGACCCAGTACTTC. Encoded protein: CASRGPLIQETQYF.

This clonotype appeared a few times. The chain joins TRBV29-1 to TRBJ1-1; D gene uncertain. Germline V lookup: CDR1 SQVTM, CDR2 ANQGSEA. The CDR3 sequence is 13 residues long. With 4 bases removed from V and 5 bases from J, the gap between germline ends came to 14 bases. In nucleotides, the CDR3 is TGCAGCGTTGGGGGAGGAGGGCCTACTGAAGCTTTCTTT. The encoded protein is CSVGGGGPTEAFF.

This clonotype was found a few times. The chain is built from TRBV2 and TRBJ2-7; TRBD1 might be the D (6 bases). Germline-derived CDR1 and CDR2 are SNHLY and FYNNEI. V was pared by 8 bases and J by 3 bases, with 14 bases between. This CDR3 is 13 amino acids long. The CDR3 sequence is CASQGTRGYEQYV. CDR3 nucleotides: TGTGCCAGCCAAGGGACAAGAGGCTACGAGCAGTACGTC.

CDR3 protein: CASSFSGGLDTGELFF. The CDR3 DNA sequence: TGTGCCAGCAGCTTCAGCGGGGGGCTTGACACCGGGGAGCTGTTTTTT. The J gene is TRBJ2-2, the V gene TRBV5-6, with 9 bases matching TRBD2. Losses at the gene ends were 2 bases for V and 3 bases for J; bases not matched to a gene: 5. Germline-derived CDR1 and CDR2 are SGHDT and YYEEEE. The CDR3 extends over 16 amino acids.

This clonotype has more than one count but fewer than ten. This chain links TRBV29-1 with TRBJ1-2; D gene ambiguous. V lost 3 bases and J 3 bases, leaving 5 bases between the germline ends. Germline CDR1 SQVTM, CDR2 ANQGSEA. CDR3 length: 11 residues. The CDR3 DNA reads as TGCAGCGTTGAGGAGGACTATGGCTACACCTTC. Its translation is CSVEEDYGYTF.

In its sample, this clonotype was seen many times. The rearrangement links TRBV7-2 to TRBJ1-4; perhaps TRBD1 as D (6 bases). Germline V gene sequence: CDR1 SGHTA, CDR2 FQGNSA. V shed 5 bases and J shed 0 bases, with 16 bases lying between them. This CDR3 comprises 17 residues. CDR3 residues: CASSPWGAAATNEKLFF. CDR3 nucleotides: TGTGCCAGCAGCCCTTGGGGGGCAGCTGCAACTAATGAAAAACTGTTTTTT.

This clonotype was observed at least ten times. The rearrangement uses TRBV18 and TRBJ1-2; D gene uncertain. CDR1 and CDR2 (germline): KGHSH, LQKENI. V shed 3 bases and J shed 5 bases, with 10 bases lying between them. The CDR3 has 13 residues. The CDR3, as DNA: TGTGCCAGCTCACCCGATGTACGGTATGGCTACACCTTC. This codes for CASSPDVRYGYTF.

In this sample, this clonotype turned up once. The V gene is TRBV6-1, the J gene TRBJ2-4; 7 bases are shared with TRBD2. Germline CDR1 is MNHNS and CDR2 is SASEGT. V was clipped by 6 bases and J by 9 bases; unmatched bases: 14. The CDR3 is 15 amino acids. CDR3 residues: CASRAEVWERGIQYF. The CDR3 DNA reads TGTGCCAGCAGGGCCGAGGTCTGGGAGCGGGGCATTCAGTACTTC.

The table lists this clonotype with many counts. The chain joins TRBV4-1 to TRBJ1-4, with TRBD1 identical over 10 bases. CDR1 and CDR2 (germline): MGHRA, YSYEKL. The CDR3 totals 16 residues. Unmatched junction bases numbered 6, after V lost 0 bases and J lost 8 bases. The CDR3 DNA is TGCGCCAGCAGCCAAGATCCCGGGACAGGGGCGGAAAAACTGTTTTTT. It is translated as CASSQDPGTGAEKLFF.

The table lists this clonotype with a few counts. The CDR3 here is CASSLRGTGGLDYEQYF. The CDR3 coding sequence is TGTGCCAGCAGTTTACGCGGGACAGGGGGCCTGGACTACGAGCAGTACTTC. The chain carries TRBV27 and TRBJ2-7, with TRBD1 matching 12 bases. Trimming cost V 2 bases and J 3 bases; bases outside gene matches: 8. Germline V gene lookup returns CDR1 MNHEY and CDR2 SMNVEV (reference sequence). The CDR3 covers 17 residues.

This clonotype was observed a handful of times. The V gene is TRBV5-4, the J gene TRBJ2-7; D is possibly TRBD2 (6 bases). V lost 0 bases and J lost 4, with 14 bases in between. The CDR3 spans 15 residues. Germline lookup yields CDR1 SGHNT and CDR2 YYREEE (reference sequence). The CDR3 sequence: CASSLGGTALYEQYF. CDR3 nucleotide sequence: TGTGCCAGCAGCTTGGGCGGGACGGCATTATACGAGCAGTACTTC. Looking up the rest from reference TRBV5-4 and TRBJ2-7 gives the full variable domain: ETGVTQSPTHLIKTRGQQVTLRCSSQSGHNTVSWYQQALGQGPQFIFQYYREEENGRGNFPPRFSGLQFPNYSSELNVNALELDDSALYLCASSLGGTALYEQYFGPGTRLTVT.

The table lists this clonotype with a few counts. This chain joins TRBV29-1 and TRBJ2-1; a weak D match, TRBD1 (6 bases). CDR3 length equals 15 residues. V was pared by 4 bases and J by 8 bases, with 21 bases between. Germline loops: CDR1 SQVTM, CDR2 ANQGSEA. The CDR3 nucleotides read TGCAGCGTTGTAGCCGGGACATTAATTCGTGATGAGCAGTTCTTC. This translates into CSVVAGTLIRDEQFF.

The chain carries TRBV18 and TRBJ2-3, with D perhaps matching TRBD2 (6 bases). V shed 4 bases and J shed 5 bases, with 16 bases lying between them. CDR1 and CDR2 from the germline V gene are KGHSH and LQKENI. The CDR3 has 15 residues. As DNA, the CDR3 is TGTGCCAGCTCACGCGAGTTGGAGGGGAAAGATACGCAGTATTTT. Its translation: CASSRELEGKDTQYF.

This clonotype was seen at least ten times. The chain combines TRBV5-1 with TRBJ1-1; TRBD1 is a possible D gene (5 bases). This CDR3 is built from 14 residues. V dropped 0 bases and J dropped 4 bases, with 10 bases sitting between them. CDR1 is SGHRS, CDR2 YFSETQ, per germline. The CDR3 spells CASSLAPGTTEAFF. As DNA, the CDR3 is TGCGCCAGCAGCTTGGCCCCAGGGACCACTGAAGCTTTCTTT.

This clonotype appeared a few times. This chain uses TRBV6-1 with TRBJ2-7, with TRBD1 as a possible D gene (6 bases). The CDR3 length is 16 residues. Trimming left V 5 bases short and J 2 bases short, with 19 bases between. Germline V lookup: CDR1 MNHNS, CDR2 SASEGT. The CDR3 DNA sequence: TGTGCCAGCAGTCTCCTCCGGGACAAGGGGGCCTACGAGCAGTACTTC. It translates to CASSLLRDKGAYEQYF.